This entry features one T cell receptor beta chain sequence. Its antigen is currently unknown. With 4 bases removed from V and 6 bases from J, the gap between germline ends came to 5 bases. In germline, CDR1 is MNHEY, CDR2 SMNVEV (reference sequence). The CDR3 has 11 residues. The data were obtained in a study of regulatory T cells in long-lasting Graves disease. Time point denoted: newly diagnosed GD, antithyroid drugs for less than 3 months. TCR sequences were obtained from RNA taken from PBMCs. iRepertoire HTBI primers and Arm-PCR of CDR3 regions built TCR beta libraries. TCRdb reprocessed the multiplex PCR reads with MiXCR, giving one entry per CDR3 protein. The table records 200,000 to 250,000 distinct CDR3 sequences, 15% to 20% of them present only once. General observations from the study: Only a small sample size was used, which may have cut accuracy.

This sample also appeared in a second study, on T cells in Graves' hyperthyroidism and ophthalmopathy. As that report states: Newly diagnosed patients aged 18 to 65 had hyperthyroidism of under 2 months' duration.

The TCR originated in a woman between 25 and 40 years old with Graves disease. Sequenced material: peripheral blood mononuclear cells (PBMCs), taken at new diagnosis, from a patient treated with antithyroid drugs. The rearrangement links TRBV27 to TRBJ2-3; D is uncertain. CDR3 sequence reads: CASSSVDTQYF. In DNA, the CDR3 is TGTGCCAGCAGTTCGGTCGATACGCAGTATTTT.